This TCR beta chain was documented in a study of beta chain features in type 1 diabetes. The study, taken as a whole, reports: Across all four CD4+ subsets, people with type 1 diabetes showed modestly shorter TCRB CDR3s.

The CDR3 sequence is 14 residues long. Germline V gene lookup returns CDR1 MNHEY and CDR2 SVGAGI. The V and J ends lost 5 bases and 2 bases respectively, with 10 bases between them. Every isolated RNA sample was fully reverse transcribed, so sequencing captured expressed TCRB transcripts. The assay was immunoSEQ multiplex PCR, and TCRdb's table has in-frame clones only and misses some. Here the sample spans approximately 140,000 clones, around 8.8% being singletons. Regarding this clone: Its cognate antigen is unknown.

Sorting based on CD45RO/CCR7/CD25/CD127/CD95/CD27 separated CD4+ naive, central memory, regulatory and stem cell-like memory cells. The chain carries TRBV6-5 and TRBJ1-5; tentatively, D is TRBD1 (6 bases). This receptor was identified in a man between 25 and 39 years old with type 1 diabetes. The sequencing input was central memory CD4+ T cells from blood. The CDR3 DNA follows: TGTGCCAGCAGTGATTCAGGGGGCAATCAGCCCCAGCATTTT. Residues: CASSDSGGNQPQHF.